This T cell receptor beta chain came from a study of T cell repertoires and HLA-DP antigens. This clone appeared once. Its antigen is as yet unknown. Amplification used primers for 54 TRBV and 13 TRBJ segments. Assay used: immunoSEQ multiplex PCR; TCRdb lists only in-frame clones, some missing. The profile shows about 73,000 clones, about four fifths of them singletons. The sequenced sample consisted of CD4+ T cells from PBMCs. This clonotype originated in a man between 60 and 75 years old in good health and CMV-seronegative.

The CDR3 here is CASSQGPGQGVSGANVLTF. The CDR3 nucleotides are TGCGCCAGCAGCCAAGGTCCGGGACAGGGGGTATCTGGGGCCAACGTCCTGACTTTC. This chain uses TRBV4-1 with TRBJ2-6; the match to TRBD1 covers 11 bases. The CDR3 covers 19 residues. Looked up from germline, CDR1 is MGHRA and CDR2 is YSYEKL. V lost 1 base, J lost 1 base, and 6 bases stayed unmatched.